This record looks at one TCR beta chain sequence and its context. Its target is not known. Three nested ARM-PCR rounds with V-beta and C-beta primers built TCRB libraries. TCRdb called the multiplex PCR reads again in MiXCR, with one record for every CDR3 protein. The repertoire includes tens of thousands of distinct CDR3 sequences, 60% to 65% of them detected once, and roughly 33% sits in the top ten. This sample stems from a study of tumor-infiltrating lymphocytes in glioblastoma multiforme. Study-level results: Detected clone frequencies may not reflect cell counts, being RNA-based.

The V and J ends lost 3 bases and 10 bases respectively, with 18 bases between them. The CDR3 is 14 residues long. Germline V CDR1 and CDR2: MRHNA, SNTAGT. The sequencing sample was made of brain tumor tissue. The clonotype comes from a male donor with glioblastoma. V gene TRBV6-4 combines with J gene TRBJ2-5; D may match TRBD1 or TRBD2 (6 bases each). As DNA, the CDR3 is TGTGCCAGCAGTGAGAGTAGGGGGGCGAGAGACCAGTACTTC. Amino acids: CASSESRGARDQYF.